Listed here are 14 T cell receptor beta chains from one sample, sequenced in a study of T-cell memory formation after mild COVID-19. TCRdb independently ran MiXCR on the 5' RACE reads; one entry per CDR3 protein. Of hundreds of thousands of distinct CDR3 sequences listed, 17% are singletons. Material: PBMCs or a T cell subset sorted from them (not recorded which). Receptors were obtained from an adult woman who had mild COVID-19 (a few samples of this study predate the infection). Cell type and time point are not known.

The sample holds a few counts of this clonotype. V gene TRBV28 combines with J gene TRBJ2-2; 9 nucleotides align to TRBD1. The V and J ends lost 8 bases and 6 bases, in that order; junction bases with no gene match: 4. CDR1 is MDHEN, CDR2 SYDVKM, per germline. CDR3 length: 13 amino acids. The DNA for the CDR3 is TGTGCCAGCGTGGACAGGGGCGCCGGGGAGCTGTTTTTT. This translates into CASVDRGAGELFF.

Here the CDR3 reads CASSEERGLGYGYTF. DNA of the CDR3: TGTGCCAGCAGTGAAGAGAGGGGGCTAGGCTATGGCTACACCTTC. The genes are TRBV2 and TRBJ1-2, with TRBD1 matching over 7 bases. Per germline, CDR1 SNHLY and CDR2 FYNNEI. The CDR3 length is 15 residues. The ends lost 1 base at V and 4 bases at J; junction bases unmatched: 6. The full variable domain, completed using reference TRBV2 and TRBJ1-2, is EPEVTQTPSHQVTQMGQEVILRCVPISNHLYFYWYRQILGQKVEFLVSFYNNEISEKSEIFDDQFSVERPDGSNFTLKIRSTKLEDSAMYFCASSEERGLGYGYTFGSGTRLTVV.

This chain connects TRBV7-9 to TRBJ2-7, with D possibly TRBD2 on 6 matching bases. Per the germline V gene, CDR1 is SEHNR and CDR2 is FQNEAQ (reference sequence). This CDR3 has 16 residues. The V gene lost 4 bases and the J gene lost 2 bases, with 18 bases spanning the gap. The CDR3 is CASSSRGAGGPYEQYF. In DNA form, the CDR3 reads TGTGCCAGCAGCTCAAGAGGCGCCGGAGGGCCCTACGAGCAGTACTTC.

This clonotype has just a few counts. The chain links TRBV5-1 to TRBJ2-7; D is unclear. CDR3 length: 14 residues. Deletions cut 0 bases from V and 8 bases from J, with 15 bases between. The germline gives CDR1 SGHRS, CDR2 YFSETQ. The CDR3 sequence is CASSLELIYDQQYF. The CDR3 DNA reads TGCGCCAGCAGCTTGGAGCTGATTTACGACCAGCAGTACTTC.

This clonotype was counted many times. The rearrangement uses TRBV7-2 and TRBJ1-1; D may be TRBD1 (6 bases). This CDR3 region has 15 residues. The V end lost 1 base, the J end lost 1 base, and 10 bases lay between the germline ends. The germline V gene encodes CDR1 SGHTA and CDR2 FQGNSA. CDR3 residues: CASSLGPRGNTEAFF. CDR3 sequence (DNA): TGTGCCAGCAGCTTAGGCCCCAGGGGGAACACTGAAGCTTTCTTT.

DNA for the CDR3: TGTGCCAGCAGCTTCAGCACAGTCACAGATACGCAGTATTTT. It yields the protein CASSFSTVTDTQYF. The chain employs TRBV7-9 and TRBJ2-3; no firm D call. This CDR3 contains 14 residues. The germline V gene encodes CDR1 SEHNR and CDR2 FQNEAQ (reference sequence). Trimming took off 3 bases at V and 2 bases at J, with 9 bases between the two ends.

The CDR3 loop reads CASSRTGGTDTQYF. CDR3 coding DNA: TGTGCCAGCAGCCGGACAGGTGGCACAGATACGCAGTATTTT. The V call is TRBV7-3, the J call TRBJ2-3; 7 nucleotides align to TRBD1. The CDR3 has 14 amino acids. V shed 5 bases, J shed 1 base, and the junction held 3 bases outside the gene matches. Looked up from germline, CDR1 is SGHTA and CDR2 is FQGTGA.

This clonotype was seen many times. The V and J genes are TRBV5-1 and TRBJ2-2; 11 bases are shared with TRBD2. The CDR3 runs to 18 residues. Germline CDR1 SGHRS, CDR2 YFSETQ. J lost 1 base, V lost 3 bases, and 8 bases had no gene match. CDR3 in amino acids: CASSWTLTSGRNTGELFF. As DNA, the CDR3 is TGCGCCAGCAGCTGGACCCTCACTAGCGGGAGGAACACCGGGGAGCTGTTTTTT.

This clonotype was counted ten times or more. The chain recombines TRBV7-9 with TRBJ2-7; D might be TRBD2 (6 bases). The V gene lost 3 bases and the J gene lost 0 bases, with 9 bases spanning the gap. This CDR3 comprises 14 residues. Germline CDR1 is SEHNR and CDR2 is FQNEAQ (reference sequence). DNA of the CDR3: TGTGCCAGCAGCTTTGGGGGGAACTCCTACGAGCAGTACTTC. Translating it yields CASSFGGNSYEQYF.

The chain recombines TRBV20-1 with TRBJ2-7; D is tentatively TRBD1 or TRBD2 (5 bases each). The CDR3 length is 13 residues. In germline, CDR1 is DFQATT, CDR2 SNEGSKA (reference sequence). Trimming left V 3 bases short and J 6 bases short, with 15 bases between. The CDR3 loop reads CSARGDPVFEQYF. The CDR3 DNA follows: TGCAGTGCTAGGGGGGACCCAGTGTTCGAGCAGTACTTC.

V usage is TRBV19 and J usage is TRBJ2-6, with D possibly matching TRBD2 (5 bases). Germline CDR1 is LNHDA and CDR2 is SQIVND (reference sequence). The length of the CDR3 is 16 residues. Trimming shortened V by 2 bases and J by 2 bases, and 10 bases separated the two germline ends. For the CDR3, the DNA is TGTGCCAGTAGTATATCGGGAAGCCCTGGGGCCAACGTCCTGACTTTC. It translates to CASSISGSPGANVLTF.

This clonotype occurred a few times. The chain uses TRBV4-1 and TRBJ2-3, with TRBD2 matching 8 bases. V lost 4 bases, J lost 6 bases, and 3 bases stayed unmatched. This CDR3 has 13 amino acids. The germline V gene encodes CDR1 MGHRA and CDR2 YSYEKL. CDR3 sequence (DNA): TGCGCCAGCAGCCGACTAGCGTGGGATACGCAGTATTTT. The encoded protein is CASSRLAWDTQYF.

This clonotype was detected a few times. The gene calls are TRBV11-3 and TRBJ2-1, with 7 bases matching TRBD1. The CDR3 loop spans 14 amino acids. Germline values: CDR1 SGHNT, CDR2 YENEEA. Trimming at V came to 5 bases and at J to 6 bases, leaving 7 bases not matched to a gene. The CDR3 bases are TGTGCCAGCAGCACCCGAGGGGGCCCCAATGAGCAGTTCTTC. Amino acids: CASSTRGGPNEQFF.

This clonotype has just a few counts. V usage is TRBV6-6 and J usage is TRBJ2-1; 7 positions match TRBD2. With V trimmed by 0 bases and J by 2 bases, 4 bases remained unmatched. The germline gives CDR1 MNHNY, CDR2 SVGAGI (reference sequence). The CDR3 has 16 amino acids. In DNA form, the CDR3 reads TGTGCCAGCAGTTACTCGGGGGAGGGCGCCTACAATGAGCAGTTCTTC. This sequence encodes CASSYSGEGAYNEQFF.